The 31 T cell receptor beta chains listed next were all sequenced from one sample in a study of T cell repertoires in aging, cancer and after chemotherapy. TCR beta rearrangements were amplified from peripheral blood genomic DNA. A mixed TRB-A/B primer pool amplified rearranged TRB by multiplex touch-down PCR. MiXCR, applied by TCRdb to the multiplex PCR reads, yields one record per CDR3 protein. This table holds 9,300 or so distinct CDR3 sequences, 23% found once. Sequencing used blood. The receptors shown here come from a human donor with a blood cancer. The donor label of this sample is uncertain.

This chain uses TRBV7-6 with TRBJ1-2; 7 bases align to TRBD1. The CDR3 loop spans 15 amino acids. The germline V gene has CDR1 SGHVS and CDR2 FNYEAQ. V was clipped by 5 bases and J by 4 bases; unmatched bases: 10. The CDR3 region has the DNA TGTGCCAGCAGCATCACAGGGGCCAGTACCTATGGCTACACCTTC. It yields the protein CASSITGASTYGYTF.

This clonotype is judged medium-sized. The rearrangement uses TRBV30 and TRBJ2-5; D is tentatively TRBD1 or TRBD2 (5 bases each). Germline CDR1 reads GTSNPN; CDR2 reads SVGIG (reference sequence). V lost 1 base and J lost 5, with 17 bases in between. The CDR3 has 15 residues. Here the CDR3 reads CAWSAAGAMGETQYF. The DNA of the CDR3 is TGTGCCTGGAGTGCGGCCGGGGCCATGGGGGAGACCCAGTACTTC.

This clonotype is medium-sized (0.01 to 0.1%) within its sample. V usage is TRBV19 and J usage is TRBJ1-2; D gene ambiguous. The CDR3 runs to 13 residues. The V and J ends lost 8 bases and 2 bases respectively, with 12 bases between them. CDR1 and CDR2 (germline): LNHDA, SQIVND (reference sequence). The CDR3 bases are TGTGCCAGTCGGGCAAGGTGGAACTATGGCTACACCTTC. Its translation is CASRARWNYGYTF.

The chain recombines TRBV20-1 with TRBJ2-7; 9 positions agree with TRBD2. This CDR3 contains 18 residues. V trimming: 2 bases; J trimming: 3 bases; junction bases outside the gene matches: 17. Germline V gene lookup returns CDR1 DFQATT and CDR2 SNEGSKA (reference sequence). CDR3 amino acids: CSARSELAGFRLHYEQYF. CDR3 in DNA: TGCAGTGCTAGAAGCGAACTAGCGGGCTTCAGACTACACTACGAGCAGTACTTC.

V is TRBV20-1 and J is TRBJ2-3; D remains unclear. Germline V CDR1 and CDR2: DFQATT, SNEGSKA (reference sequence). The V end was cut by 4 bases, the J end by 5 bases, with 16 bases between. The CDR3 covers 14 residues. The CDR3, as DNA: TGCAGTGCTACCCTACGACCCTCACAAGATACGCAGTATTTT. Amino acids: CSATLRPSQDTQYF.

There are many counts of this clonotype. This sequence joins TRBV18 and TRBJ2-5, with D perhaps matching TRBD1 (5 bases). V lost 0 bases, J lost 4 bases, and 9 bases lay in between. CDR1 and CDR2 from the germline V gene are KGHSH and LQKENI. This CDR3 has 14 amino acids. The CDR3 loop reads CASSPPSRAETQYF. The CDR3 bases are TGTGCCAGCTCACCACCGTCCAGGGCAGAGACCCAGTACTTC.

This chain joins TRBV6-5 and TRBJ2-5; TRBD1 matches 8 bases. The CDR3 spans 16 residues. Looked up from germline, CDR1 is MNHEY and CDR2 is SVGAGI. V gave up 6 bases and J gave up 5 bases; unmatched junction bases: 14. The CDR3 DNA follows: TGTGCCAGCAGCCAAGTCGGCAGGGGGCTTGGGGAGACCCAGTACTTC. Amino acid sequence: CASSQVGRGLGETQYF.

This clonotype ranks as medium-sized. The V gene is TRBV6-5, the J gene TRBJ2-7; no firm D call. CDR1 and CDR2 from the germline V gene are MNHEY and SVGAGI. This CDR3 is built from 12 residues. The V and J ends lost 3 bases and 2 bases respectively, with 5 bases between them. The CDR3 DNA reads as TGTGCCAGCAGTTATTCTCCCTACGAGCAGTACTTC. It encodes CASSYSPYEQYF.

This clonotype is labeled medium-sized. The V call is TRBV5-5, the J call TRBJ2-7; D is possibly TRBD2 (6 bases). V was trimmed by 4 bases and J by 0 bases, leaving 14 bases between them. CDR1 and CDR2 from the germline V gene are SGHKS and YYEKEE (reference sequence). The CDR3 consists of 15 residues. CDR3 nucleotides: TGTGCCAGCAGCCCTCGCGGGGTAGGCTCCTACGAGCAGTACTTC. Protein sequence: CASSPRGVGSYEQYF.

This chain connects TRBV5-6 to TRBJ2-7; TRBD1 aligns across 7 bases. Germline CDR1 is SGHDT and CDR2 is YYEEEE. CDR3 length: 17 residues. The junction had 12 bases not matched to a gene; V was cut back by 0 bases and J by 3 bases. In DNA, the CDR3 is TGTGCCAGCAGCTTGGAAAACCAGGGGGTGTTTCGCTACGAGCAGTACTTC. It encodes CASSLENQGVFRYEQYF.

This clonotype was observed a handful of times. This chain joins TRBV6-1 and TRBJ2-7; 10 bases are shared with TRBD1. Per germline, CDR1 MNHNS and CDR2 SASEGT. This CDR3 contains 20 residues. V dropped 5 bases and J dropped 1; count of bases not matched to a gene: 20. The CDR3 sequence: CASSRESRTGGFGLSYEQYF. The CDR3, as DNA: TGTGCCAGCAGTAGAGAAAGTAGGACAGGGGGTTTCGGACTTTCCTACGAGCAGTACTTC.

This clonotype was recorded many times. This chain links TRBV5-4 with TRBJ2-1; D is perhaps TRBD1 (5 bases). This CDR3 is built from 15 residues. CDR1 and CDR2 from the germline V gene are SGHNT and YYREEE (reference sequence). Trimming pared 4 bases from V and 1 base from J, leaving 12 bases between. CDR3 nucleotides: TGTGCCAGCAGCCCAGACAGCAAGTCCTACAATGAGCAGTTCTTC. Translated, it gives CASSPDSKSYNEQFF.

This clonotype is labeled as medium-sized. The chain recombines TRBV19 with TRBJ1-2; no reliable D call. The CDR3 is 16 residues long. Germline assignment: CDR1 LNHDA and CDR2 SQIVND (reference sequence). V was pared by 7 bases and J by 4 bases, with 22 bases between. The CDR3 region has the DNA TGTGCCAGTATTGAAGACGGTGCCCGTGACCTCTATGGCTACACCTTC. Translating gives CASIEDGARDLYGYTF.

By its share, this clonotype is medium-sized. The V call is TRBV27, the J call TRBJ1-6; D gene unclear. This CDR3 has 13 amino acids. Trimming pared 4 bases from V and 7 bases from J, leaving 8 bases between. The germline CDR1 and CDR2 sequences are MNHEY and SMNVEV (reference sequence). The chain's CDR3 is CASSWVKNSPLHF. The CDR3 DNA reads as TGTGCCAGCAGTTGGGTCAAGAATTCACCCCTCCACTTT.

This chain links TRBV19 with TRBJ1-1; D may be TRBD1 (5 bases). The germline gives CDR1 LNHDA, CDR2 SQIVND (reference sequence). V shed 3 bases and J shed 4 bases, with 12 bases lying between them. The CDR3 has 14 amino acids. The CDR3: CASSITSGLTEAFF. The CDR3 nucleotides are TGTGCCAGTAGTATCACTTCGGGGCTCACTGAAGCTTTCTTT.

V usage is TRBV6-5 and J usage is TRBJ2-3, with 10 bases that match TRBD1. The V and J ends lost 6 bases and 8 bases, in that order; junction bases with no gene match: 17. Germline loops: CDR1 MNHEY, CDR2 SVGAGI. This CDR3 region has 17 residues. The CDR3 sequence is CASRITGTGAAWGTQYF. CDR3 nucleotides: TGTGCCAGCAGGATTACCGGGACAGGGGCGGCCTGGGGTACGCAGTATTTT.

This clonotype occurred a few times. The chain uses TRBV6-2 or TRBV6-3 and TRBJ2-7, with 12 positions matching TRBD2. The ends lost 5 bases at V and 2 bases at J; junction bases unmatched: 4. Germline V lookup: CDR1 MNHEY, CDR2 SVGEGT. The CDR3 is 15 amino acids. This chain's CDR3 is CASSPRTSGTYEQYF. CDR3 in DNA: TGTGCCAGCAGTCCTCGGACTAGCGGGACCTACGAGCAGTACTTC.

This clonotype is medium-sized by share. The chain carries TRBV27 and TRBJ2-7; D call uncertain. CDR1 and CDR2 (germline): MNHEY, SMNVEV (reference sequence). The V gene lost 5 bases and the J gene lost 3 bases, with 17 bases spanning the gap. The CDR3 contains 15 residues. The CDR3, as DNA: TGTGCCAGCAGTGCTGCGGCCTTTGTTGGCTACGAGCAGTACTTC. Translation gives CASSAAAFVGYEQYF.

By share, this clonotype counts as medium-sized. The chain recombines TRBV5-4 with TRBJ2-7; 10 nucleotides align to TRBD1. The CDR3 has 15 amino acids. The V gene end was trimmed by 0 bases and the J gene end by 6 bases; junction bases not matched to a gene: 6. CDR1 SGHNT and CDR2 YYREEE come from the germline V gene (reference sequence). CDR3 sequence reads: CASSLVRQGASEQYF. The DNA of the CDR3 is TGTGCCAGCAGCTTGGTGCGACAGGGGGCCTCCGAGCAGTACTTC. The complete variable domain, with remaining parts taken from reference TRBV5-4 and TRBJ2-7, reads ETGVTQSPTHLIKTRGQQVTLRCSSQSGHNTVSWYQQALGQGPQFIFQYYREEENGRGNFPPRFSGLQFPNYSSELNVNALELDDSALYLCASSLVRQGASEQYFGPGTRLTVT.

V is TRBV6-4 and J is TRBJ2-7; 8 bases align to TRBD1. The CDR3 contains 13 residues. Germline V CDR1 and CDR2: MRHNA, SNTAGT. Trimming removed 7 bases from V and 4 bases from J; junction bases left unmatched: 6. This chain's CDR3 is CASIKTGAYEQYF. The DNA for the CDR3 is TGTGCCAGCATTAAGACAGGGGCGTACGAGCAGTACTTC.

The chain employs TRBV12-3 or TRBV12-4 and TRBJ2-7, with 7 bases identical to TRBD1. This CDR3 has 12 residues. With V trimmed by 6 bases and J by 4 bases, 3 bases remained unmatched. CDR3 in amino acids: CASRMTGYEQYF. CDR3 DNA sequence: TGTGCCAGCAGGATGACAGGGTACGAGCAGTACTTC.

The chain uses TRBV6-1 and TRBJ1-3; no clear D. This CDR3 contains 13 residues. CDR1 and CDR2 (germline): MNHNS, SASEGT. Trimming stripped 7 bases from V and 4 bases from J, with 11 bases between. This CDR3 reads CASTRTVGNTIYF. The CDR3, as DNA: TGTGCCAGCACCAGGACCGTAGGAAACACCATATATTTT.

This clonotype was found a few times. The chain is built from TRBV7-9 and TRBJ1-1; TRBD1 matches 8 bases. Trimming cost V 1 base and J 1 base; bases outside gene matches: 2. The CDR3 consists of 15 residues. The germline V gene encodes CDR1 SEHNR and CDR2 FQNEAQ (reference sequence). CDR3 sequence reads: CASSLVQGENTEAFF. DNA for the CDR3: TGTGCCAGCAGCTTAGTACAGGGGGAGAACACTGAAGCTTTCTTT.

The chain has TRBV28 and TRBJ2-3; TRBD2 agrees at 12 bases. CDR1 is MDHEN and CDR2 is SYDVKM in the germline V gene. The CDR3 is 15 amino acids. Germline trimming cut 4 bases from V and 6 bases from J; bases unmatched to any gene: 5. The CDR3 sequence: CASSSGLAGRDTQYF. The DNA of the CDR3 is TGTGCCAGCAGTTCGGGACTAGCGGGTAGGGATACGCAGTATTTT.

V is TRBV20-1 and J is TRBJ2-7; weak D call: TRBD2 (6 bases). V gave up 3 bases and J gave up 5 bases, with 17 bases separating them. This CDR3 is 14 amino acids long. Germline V CDR1 and CDR2: DFQATT, SNEGSKA (reference sequence). CDR3 in amino acids: CSASPFGGVDEQYF. CDR3 sequence (DNA): TGCAGTGCTAGCCCCTTCGGGGGAGTCGACGAGCAGTACTTC.

In DNA form, the CDR3 reads TGTGCCAGCAGCTTTGGGCAGGCCGGGGGGGAAAAACTGTTTTTT. Its protein is CASSFGQAGGEKLFF. This chain uses TRBV11-2 with TRBJ1-4, with D possibly being TRBD1 (5 bases). Germline V gives CDR1 SGHAT, CDR2 FQNNGV. The CDR3 contains 15 residues. V shed 3 bases and J shed 8 bases, with 16 bases lying between them. Supplemented by reference TRBV11-2 and TRBJ1-4, the full variable domain reads EAGVAQSPRYKIIEKRQSVAFWCNPISGHATLYWYQQILGQGPKLLIQFQNNGVVDDSQLPKDRFSAERLKGVDSTLKIQPAKLEDSAVYLCASSFGQAGGEKLFFGSGTQLSVL.

Remarks on this clonotype: This may come from a read error, since a much larger clone is one base off. The chain couples TRBV5-4 to TRBJ1-2, with TRBD1 matching 7 bases. V lost 2 bases to trimming and J lost 7 bases; unmatched junction nucleotides: 5. This CDR3 is built from 13 residues. Looked up from germline, CDR1 is SGHNT and CDR2 is YYREEE (reference sequence). The CDR3 DNA follows: TGTGCCAGCAGCTTCTGGACAGGAGGTGGCTACACCTTC. Amino acids: CASSFWTGGGYTF.

This clonotype was found a few times. This rearrangement joins TRBV7-9 to TRBJ1-2, with D perhaps matching TRBD1 (5 bases). The germline CDR1 and CDR2 sequences are SEHNR and FQNEAQ (reference sequence). V was pared by 5 bases and J by 4 bases, with 14 bases between. This CDR3 spans 14 amino acids. The CDR3: CASSREKGPYGYTF. CDR3 sequence (DNA): TGTGCCAGCAGCCGGGAAAAGGGGCCCTATGGCTACACCTTC.

For this clonotype: Since a much larger clone is just one base distant, this may be a read error. The V call is TRBV7-9, the J call TRBJ2-3; 7 bases line up with TRBD1. CDR3 length equals 16 residues. Unmatched junction bases numbered 10, after V lost 4 bases and J lost 3 bases. Germline lookup yields CDR1 SEHNR and CDR2 FQNEAQ (reference sequence). CDR3 nucleotides: TGTGCCAGCAGCTCCCGGGACAGTCCAACTACAGATACGCAGTATTTT. Translating gives CASSSRDSPTTDTQYF. Using reference TRBV7-9 and TRBJ2-3 for the parts outside the CDR3, the full variable domain is DTGVSQNPRHKITKRGQNVTFRCDPISEHNRLYWYRQTLGQGPEFLTYFQNEAQLEKSRLLSDRFSAERPKGSFSTLEIQRTEQGDSAMYLCASSSRDSPTTDTQYFGPGTRLTVL.

In its sample, this clonotype ranks as medium-sized. The V call is TRBV27, the J call TRBJ2-3; the D is unclear. CDR3 size: 13 residues. Germline V gene sequence: CDR1 MNHEY, CDR2 SMNVEV (reference sequence). The V end was cut by 6 bases, the J end by 3 bases, with 10 bases between. The CDR3 nucleotides read TGTGCCAGCAGCCCCGTTAATACAGATACGCAGTATTTT. This gives the protein CASSPVNTDTQYF.

This clonotype is labeled as medium-sized. V is TRBV5-6 and J is TRBJ2-3; a possible D gene is TRBD1 (5 bases). V was cut by 3 bases and J by 1 base, with 6 bases left in between. Germline values: CDR1 SGHDT, CDR2 YYEEEE. CDR3 length: 13 amino acids. CDR3 region: CASSSQGTDTQYF. The CDR3 region has the DNA TGTGCCAGCAGCTCACAGGGCACAGATACGCAGTATTTT.